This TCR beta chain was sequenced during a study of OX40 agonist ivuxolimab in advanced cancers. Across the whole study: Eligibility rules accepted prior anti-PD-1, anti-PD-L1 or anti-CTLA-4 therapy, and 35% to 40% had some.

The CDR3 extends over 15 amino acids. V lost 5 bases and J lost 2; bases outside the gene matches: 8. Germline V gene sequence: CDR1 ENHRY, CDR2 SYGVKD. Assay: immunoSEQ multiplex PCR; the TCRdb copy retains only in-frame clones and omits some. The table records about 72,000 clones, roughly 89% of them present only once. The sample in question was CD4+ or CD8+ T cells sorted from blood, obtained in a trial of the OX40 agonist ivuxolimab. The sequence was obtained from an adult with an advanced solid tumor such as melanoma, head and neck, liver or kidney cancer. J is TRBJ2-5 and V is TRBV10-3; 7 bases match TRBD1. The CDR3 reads CAISFLGTAQETQYF. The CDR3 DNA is TGTGCCATCAGTTTCCTCGGGACAGCGCAAGAGACCCAGTACTTC.